A selection of T cell receptor beta chains follows, all from one sample in a study of blood T cells in healthy people across ages. From the 5' RACE reads, TCRdb called clonotypes with MiXCR, one entry per CDR3 protein. The sample includes about 570,000 distinct CDR3 sequences, approximately 30% seen only once; the top ten take less than 20%. The material sequenced was blood. The receptor set was obtained from a woman aged 70-85 years in good health. Each CDR3 is given with its conserved first and last residue. A D gene is named only where the DNA matches it firmly. Rows give clone size only sometimes, using once, few, many, or a class for an expanded clone.

size	D	V	J	CDR3	DNA
-	-	TRBV7-2	TRBJ2-7	CASSLGGKVYEQYF	TGTGCCAGCAGCTTAGGCGGGAAGGTCTACGAGCAGTACTTC
-	TRBD1	TRBV9	TRBJ1-2	CASSVDLGQRGYTF	TGTGCCAGCAGCGTCGACCTGGGACAGCGTGGCTACACCTTC
-	-	TRBV28	TRBJ2-5	CASSFPLGPQETQYF	TGTGCCAGCAGTTTCCCCCTAGGCCCCCAAGAGACCCAGTACTTC
-	TRBD1	TRBV30	TRBJ1-1	CAWRGAGGYTEAFF	TGTGCCTGGAGGGGGGCAGGGGGTTACACTGAAGCTTTCTTT
few	-	TRBV4-2	TRBJ1-5	CASSQVKGSSQPQHF	TGTGCCAGCAGCCAAGTTAAGGGAAGTAGCCAGCCCCAGCATTTT
-	TRBD1	TRBV6-5	TRBJ2-7	CASSYSDRGYEQYF	TGTGCCAGCAGTTACTCGGACAGGGGCTACGAGCAGTACTTC
-	TRBD2	TRBV4-3	TRBJ2-5	CASSQDSGSMLAGGQETQYF	TGCGCCAGCAGCCAAGATTCCGGAAGTATGTTAGCGGGGGGCCAAGAGACCCAGTACTTC
many	-	TRBV27	TRBJ1-2	CASSLSRTVSGYTF	TGTGCCAGCAGTTTATCCCGGACAGTTTCGGGCTACACCTTC
few	TRBD2	TRBV5-1	TRBJ2-1	CASSSSGLGINEQFF	TGCGCCAGCAGCTCCTCAGGACTAGGGATAAATGAGCAGTTCTTC
-	-	TRBV6-2/TRBV6-3	TRBJ2-7	CASSIQVSYGQYF	TGTGCCAGCAGTATACAGGTCTCCTACGGGCAGTACTTC
-	-	TRBV25-1	TRBJ1-1	CASSPPMGDTGAFF	TGTGCCAGCAGTCCCCCGATGGGGGACACTGGAGCTTTCTTT
-	-	TRBV20-1	TRBJ2-5	CSATRGIKETQYF	TGCAGTGCTACACGGGGGATCAAGGAGACCCAGTACTTC
few	TRBD1	TRBV3-1	TRBJ2-5	CASSQVGGQRRVYF	TGTGCCAGCAGCCAAGTTGGGGGACAGAGAAGAGTATACTTC
-	-	TRBV20-1	TRBJ2-2	CSARDLRTSGGTGELFF	TGCAGTGCTAGAGATCTCCGGACATCCGGAGGGACCGGGGAGCTGTTTTTT
-	-	TRBV27	TRBJ2-7	CASRGRHEQYF	TGTGCCAGCAGGGGGCGCCACGAGCAGTACTTC
many	-	TRBV7-2	TRBJ1-1	CASSFLWTTEAFF	TGTGCCAGCAGCTTCTTATGGACCACTGAAGCTTTCTTT